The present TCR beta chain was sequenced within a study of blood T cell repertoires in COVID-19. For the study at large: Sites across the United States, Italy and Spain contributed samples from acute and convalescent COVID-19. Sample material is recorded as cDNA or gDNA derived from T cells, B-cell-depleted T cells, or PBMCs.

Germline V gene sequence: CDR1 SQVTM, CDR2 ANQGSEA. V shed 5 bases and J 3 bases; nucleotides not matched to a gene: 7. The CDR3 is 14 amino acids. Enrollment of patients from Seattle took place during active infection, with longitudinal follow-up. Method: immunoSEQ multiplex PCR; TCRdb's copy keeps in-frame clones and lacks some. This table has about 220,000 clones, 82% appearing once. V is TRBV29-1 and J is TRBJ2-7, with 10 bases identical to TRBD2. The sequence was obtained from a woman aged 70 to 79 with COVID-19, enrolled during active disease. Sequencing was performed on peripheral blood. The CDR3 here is CSVKGLAGDYEQYF. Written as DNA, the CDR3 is TGCAGCGTTAAAGGGCTAGCGGGAGACTACGAGCAGTACTTC.